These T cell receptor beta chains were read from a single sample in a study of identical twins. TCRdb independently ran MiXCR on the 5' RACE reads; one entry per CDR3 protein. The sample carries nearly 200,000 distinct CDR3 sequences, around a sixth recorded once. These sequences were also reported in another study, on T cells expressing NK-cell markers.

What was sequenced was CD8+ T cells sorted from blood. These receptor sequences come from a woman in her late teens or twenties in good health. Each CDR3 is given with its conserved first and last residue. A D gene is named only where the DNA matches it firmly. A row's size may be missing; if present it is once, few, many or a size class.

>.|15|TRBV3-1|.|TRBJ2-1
TGTGCCAGCAGCCGTTACGTAGGGTCCTACAATGAGCAGTTCTTC
CASSRYVGSYNEQFF
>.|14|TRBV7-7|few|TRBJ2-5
TGTGCTAGCAGTTCGGCGGGGGCTGGCAAGACCCAGTACTTC
CASSSAGAGKTQYF
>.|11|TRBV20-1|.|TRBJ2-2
TGCAGTGCTAGAGATTACGGGGAGCTGTTTTTT
CSARDYGELFF
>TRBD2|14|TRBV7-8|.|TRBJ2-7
TGTGCCAGCAGCTCCGGACTAGACCCCTACGAGCAGTACTTC
CASSSGLDPYEQYF
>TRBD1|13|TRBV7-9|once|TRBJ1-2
TGTGCCAGCGCCAGGGGACAGAACTATGGCTACACCTTC
CASARGQNYGYTF
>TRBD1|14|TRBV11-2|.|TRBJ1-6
TGTGCCAGCAGCTACGGGACAGGGGCCTCACCCCTCCACTTT
CASSYGTGASPLHF
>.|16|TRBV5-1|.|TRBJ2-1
TGCGCCAGCAGCTTGGATTGGGGGACCTCCTACAATGAGCAGTTCTTC
CASSLDWGTSYNEQFF
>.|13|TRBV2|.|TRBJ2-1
TGTGCCAGCAGTGGTTTCCGGAACAATGAGCAGTTCTTC
CASSGFRNNEQFF
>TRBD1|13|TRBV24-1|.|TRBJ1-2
TGTGCCACCAGTGAGTCGACAGGGGACGGCTACACCTTC
CATSESTGDGYTF
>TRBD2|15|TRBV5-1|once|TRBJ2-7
TGCGCCAGCAGCCCCCTCCGCGGGGGGGGTAACGAGCAGTACTTC
CASSPLRGGGNEQYF
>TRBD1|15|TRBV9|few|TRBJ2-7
TGTGCCAGCAGCCCCCGGACAGGGGCGAGCTACGAGCAGTACTTC
CASSPRTGASYEQYF
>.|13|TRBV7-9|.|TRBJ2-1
TGTGCCAGCAGCTTGTCGGAGTACAATGAGCAGTTCTTC
CASSLSEYNEQFF
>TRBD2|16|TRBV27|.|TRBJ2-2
TGTGCCAGCAGTTTTGGACTAGCGGGAGGGAACGGGGAGCTGTTTTTT
CASSFGLAGGNGELFF
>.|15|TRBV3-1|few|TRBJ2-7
TGTGCCAGCAGCCAAGGCCCGGGAACATATGATGAGCAGTACTTC
CASSQGPGTYDEQYF
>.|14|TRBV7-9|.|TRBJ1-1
TGTGCCAGCAGCCCACCTTCTACGCGGACTGAAGCTTTCTTT
CASSPPSTRTEAFF
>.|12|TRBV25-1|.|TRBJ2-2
TGTGCCAGCGAGGGGAATATTGGGGAGCTGTTTTTT
CASEGNIGELFF
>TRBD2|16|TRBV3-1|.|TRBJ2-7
TGTGCCAGCAGCCACGGCGAACTAGCGAGCGGATACGAGCAGTACTTC
CASSHGELASGYEQYF
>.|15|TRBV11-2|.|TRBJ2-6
TGTGCCAGCAGCTCCAGGCTCTCTGGGGCCAACGTCCTGACTTTC
CASSSRLSGANVLTF
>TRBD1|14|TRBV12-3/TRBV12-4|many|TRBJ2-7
TGTGCCAGCAGTTCTGGGACAGGGGTCTCTGAGCAGTACTTC
CASSSGTGVSEQYF
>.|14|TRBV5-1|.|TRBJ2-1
TGCGCCAGCAGCTTGGGGACTGCCCTTTCCGAGCAGTTCTTC
CASSLGTALSEQFF
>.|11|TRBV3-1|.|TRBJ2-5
TGTGCCAGCAGCCAAGCAGAGACCCAGTACTTC
CASSQAETQYF
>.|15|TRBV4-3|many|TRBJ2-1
TGCGCCAGCAGCCAAGCCGCGCGGTCCTACAATGAGCAGTTCTTC
CASSQAARSYNEQFF
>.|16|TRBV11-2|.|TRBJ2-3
TGTGCCAGCAGCTTAGTAGGGGGGCCCTACACAGATACGCAGTATTTT
CASSLVGGPYTDTQYF
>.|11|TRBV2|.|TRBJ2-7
TGTGCCAGCCAAGCGGGCTACGAGCAGTACTTC
CASQAGYEQYF
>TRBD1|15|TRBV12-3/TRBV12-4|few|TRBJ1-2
TGTGCCAGCAGCTACCAACGGACAGGCTACTATGGCTACACCTTC
CASSYQRTGYYGYTF
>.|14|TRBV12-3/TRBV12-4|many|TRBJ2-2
TGTGCCACCACAGAAGGGGGTAACACCGGGGAGCTGTTTTTT
CATTEGGNTGELFF
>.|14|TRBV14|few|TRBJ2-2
TGTGCCAGCAGTTCAGGGACTTGGACCGGGGAGCTGTTTTTT
CASSSGTWTGELFF
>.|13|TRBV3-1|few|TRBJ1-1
TGTGCCAGCAGCCAGGGGGGGGACACTGAAGCTTTCTTT
CASSQGGDTEAFF
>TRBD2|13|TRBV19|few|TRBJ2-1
TGTGCCAGTAGTATTTTGGGGGGGGTTGAGCAGTTCTTC
CASSILGGVEQFF
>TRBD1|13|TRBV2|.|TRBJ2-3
TGTGCCAGCAGCGGACAGGGTTGGGATACGCAGTATTTT
CASSGQGWDTQYF
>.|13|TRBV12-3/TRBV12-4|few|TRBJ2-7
TGTGCCAGCAGCCTTAGAACTAATTACGAGCAGTACTTC
CASSLRTNYEQYF
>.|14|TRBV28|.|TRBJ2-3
TGTGCCAGCAGTACCGGGACCCAGATAGATACGCAGTATTTT
CASSTGTQIDTQYF
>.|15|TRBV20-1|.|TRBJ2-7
TGCAGTGCTAGAGAGTTGGGCGGCTCCCGCTACGAGCAGTACTTC
CSARELGGSRYEQYF
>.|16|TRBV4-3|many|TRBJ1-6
TGCGCCAGCAGCCAAGACCGTCGGTCCTCAGGCCTCCCCCTCCACTTT
CASSQDRRSSGLPLHF
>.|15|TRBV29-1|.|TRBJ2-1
TGCAGCGTTGGGCCGGCTAGCGCCTACTACAATGAGCAGTTCTTC
CSVGPASAYYNEQFF
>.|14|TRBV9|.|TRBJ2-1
TGTGCCAGCAGCGGAACTCTAGGAGACAATGAGCAGTTCTTC
CASSGTLGDNEQFF
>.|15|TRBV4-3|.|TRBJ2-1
TGCGCCAGCAGCCAATGGCGGGGTACCTACAATGAGCAGTTCTTC
CASSQWRGTYNEQFF
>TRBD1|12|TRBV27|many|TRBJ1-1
TGTGCCAGCTTAGCAACAAGGGGGCCTGCTTTCTTT
CASLATRGPAFF
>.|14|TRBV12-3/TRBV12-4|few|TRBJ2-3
TGTGCCAGCAGTCGACAGCTGCGGCCAGATACGCAGTATTTT
CASSRQLRPDTQYF